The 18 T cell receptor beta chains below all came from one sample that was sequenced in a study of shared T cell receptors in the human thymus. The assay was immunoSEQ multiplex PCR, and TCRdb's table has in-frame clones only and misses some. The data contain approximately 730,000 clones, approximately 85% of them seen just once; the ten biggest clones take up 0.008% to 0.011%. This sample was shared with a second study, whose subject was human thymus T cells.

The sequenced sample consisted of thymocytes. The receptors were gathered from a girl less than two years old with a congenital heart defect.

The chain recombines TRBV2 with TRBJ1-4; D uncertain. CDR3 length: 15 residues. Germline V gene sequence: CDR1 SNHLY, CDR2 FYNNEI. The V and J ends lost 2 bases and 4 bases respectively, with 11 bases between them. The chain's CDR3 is CASSERRVRNEKLFF. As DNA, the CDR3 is TGTGCCAGCAGTGAACGCCGGGTGCGTAATGAAAAACTGTTTTTT. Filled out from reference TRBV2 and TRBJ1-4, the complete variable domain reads EPEVTQTPSHQVTQMGQEVILRCVPISNHLYFYWYRQILGQKVEFLVSFYNNEISEKSEIFDDQFSVERPDGSNFTLKIRSTKLEDSAMYFCASSERRVRNEKLFFGSGTQLSVL.

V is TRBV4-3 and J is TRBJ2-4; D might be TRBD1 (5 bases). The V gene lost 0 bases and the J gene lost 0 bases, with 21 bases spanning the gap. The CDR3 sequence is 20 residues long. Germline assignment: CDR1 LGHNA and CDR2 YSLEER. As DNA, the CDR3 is TGCGCCAGCAGCCAAGATCGTGACAGATGGACCGTACTAGCCAAAAACATTCAGTACTTC. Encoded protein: CASSQDRDRWTVLAKNIQYF.

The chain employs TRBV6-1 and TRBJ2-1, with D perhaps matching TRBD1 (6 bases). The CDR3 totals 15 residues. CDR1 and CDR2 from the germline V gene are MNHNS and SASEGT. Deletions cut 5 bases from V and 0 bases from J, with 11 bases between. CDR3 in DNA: TGTGCCAGCAGTCGTCGAGGGGGCTCCTACAATGAGCAGTTCTTC. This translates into CASSRRGGSYNEQFF.

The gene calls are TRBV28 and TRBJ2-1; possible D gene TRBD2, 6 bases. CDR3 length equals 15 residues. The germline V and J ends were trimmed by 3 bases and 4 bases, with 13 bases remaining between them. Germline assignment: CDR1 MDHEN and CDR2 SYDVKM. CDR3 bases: TGTGCCAGCAGTTTGGTCAGGGAGGTGTACAATGAGCAGTTCTTC. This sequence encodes CASSLVREVYNEQFF.

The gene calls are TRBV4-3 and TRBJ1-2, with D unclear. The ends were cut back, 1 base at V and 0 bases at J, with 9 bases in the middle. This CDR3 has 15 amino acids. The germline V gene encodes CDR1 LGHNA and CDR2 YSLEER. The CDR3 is CASSQVFGANYGYTF. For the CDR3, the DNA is TGCGCCAGCAGCCAAGTATTCGGAGCTAACTATGGCTACACCTTC.

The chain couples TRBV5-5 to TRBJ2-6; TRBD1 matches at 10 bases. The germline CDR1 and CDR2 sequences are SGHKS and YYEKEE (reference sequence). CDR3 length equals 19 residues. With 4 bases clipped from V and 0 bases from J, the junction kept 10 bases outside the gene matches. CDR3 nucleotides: TGTGCCAGCAGCGCCCCGACAGGGGGCGGCCACTCTGGGGCCAACGTCCTGACTTTC. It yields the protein CASSAPTGGGHSGANVLTF.

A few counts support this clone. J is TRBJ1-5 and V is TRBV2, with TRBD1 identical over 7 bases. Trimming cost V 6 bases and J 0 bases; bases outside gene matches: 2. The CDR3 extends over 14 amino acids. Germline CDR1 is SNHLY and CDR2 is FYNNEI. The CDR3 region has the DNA TGTGCCAGCAGGGGACAGAATAGCAATCAGCCCCAGCATTTT. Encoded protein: CASRGQNSNQPQHF.

The CDR3 protein is CASGLTPGWGYSNQPQHF. The CDR3 DNA sequence: TGTGCCAGCGGCCTTACTCCAGGGTGGGGTTATAGCAATCAGCCCCAGCATTTT. The rearrangement uses TRBV19 and TRBJ1-5; maybe TRBD1 (5 bases). V was cut by 9 bases and J by 0 bases, with 24 bases left in between. The CDR3 runs 18 residues. Germline V CDR1 and CDR2: LNHDA, SQIVND (reference sequence).

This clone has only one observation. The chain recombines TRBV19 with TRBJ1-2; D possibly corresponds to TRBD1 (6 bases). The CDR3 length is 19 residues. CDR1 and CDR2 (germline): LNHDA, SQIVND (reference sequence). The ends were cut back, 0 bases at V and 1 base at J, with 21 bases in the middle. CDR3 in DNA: TGTGCCAGTAGTATAGATCGCGTCGTCCCGGACAGCCTTAACTATGGCTACACCTTC. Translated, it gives CASSIDRVVPDSLNYGYTF.

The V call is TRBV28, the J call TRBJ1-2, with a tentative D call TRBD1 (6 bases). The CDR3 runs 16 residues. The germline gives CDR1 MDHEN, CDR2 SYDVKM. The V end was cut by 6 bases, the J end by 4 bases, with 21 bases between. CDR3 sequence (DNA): TGTGCCAGCAGCCGATCCTCACAGGGATTAATCTATGGCTACACCTTC. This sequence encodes CASSRSSQGLIYGYTF.

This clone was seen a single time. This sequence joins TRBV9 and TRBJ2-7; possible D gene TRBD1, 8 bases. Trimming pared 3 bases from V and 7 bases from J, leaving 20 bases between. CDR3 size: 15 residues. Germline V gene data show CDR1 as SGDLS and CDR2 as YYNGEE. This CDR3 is CASSAGGTGFGEQYF. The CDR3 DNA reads TGTGCCAGCAGCGCCGGGGGGACAGGCTTTGGGGAGCAGTACTTC.

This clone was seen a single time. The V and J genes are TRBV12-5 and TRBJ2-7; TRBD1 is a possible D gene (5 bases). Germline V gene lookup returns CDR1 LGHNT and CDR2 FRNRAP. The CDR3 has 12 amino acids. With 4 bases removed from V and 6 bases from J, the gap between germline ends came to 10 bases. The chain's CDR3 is CASGSYTGEQYF. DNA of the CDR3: TGTGCTAGTGGTTCCTACACAGGCGAGCAGTACTTC.

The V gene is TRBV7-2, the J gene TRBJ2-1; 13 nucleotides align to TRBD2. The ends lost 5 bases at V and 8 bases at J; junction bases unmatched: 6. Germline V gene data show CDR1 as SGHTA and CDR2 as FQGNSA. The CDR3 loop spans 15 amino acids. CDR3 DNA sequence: TGTGCCAGCAGCAAACTAGCGGGGGGGACCGATGAGCAGTTCTTC. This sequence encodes CASSKLAGGTDEQFF.

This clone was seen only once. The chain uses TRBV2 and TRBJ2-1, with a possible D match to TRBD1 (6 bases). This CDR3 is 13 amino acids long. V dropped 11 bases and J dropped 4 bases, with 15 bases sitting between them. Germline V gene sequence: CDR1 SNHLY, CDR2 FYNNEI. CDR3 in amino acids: CAGLDRLYNEQFF. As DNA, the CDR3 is TGTGCCGGATTGGACAGACTATACAATGAGCAGTTCTTC.

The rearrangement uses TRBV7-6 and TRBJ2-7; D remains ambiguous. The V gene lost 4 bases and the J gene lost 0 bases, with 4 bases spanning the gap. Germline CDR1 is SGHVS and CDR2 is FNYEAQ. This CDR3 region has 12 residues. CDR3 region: CASSSHSYEQYF. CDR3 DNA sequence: TGTGCCAGCAGCTCACACTCCTACGAGCAGTACTTC.

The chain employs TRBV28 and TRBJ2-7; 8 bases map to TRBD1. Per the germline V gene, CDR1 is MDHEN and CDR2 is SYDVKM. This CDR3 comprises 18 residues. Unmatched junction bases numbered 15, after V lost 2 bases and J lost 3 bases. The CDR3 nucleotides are TGTGCCAGCAGTTTAGCCCCGGACAGGGAAAGGGGGGACTACGAGCAGTACTTC. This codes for CASSLAPDRERGDYEQYF.

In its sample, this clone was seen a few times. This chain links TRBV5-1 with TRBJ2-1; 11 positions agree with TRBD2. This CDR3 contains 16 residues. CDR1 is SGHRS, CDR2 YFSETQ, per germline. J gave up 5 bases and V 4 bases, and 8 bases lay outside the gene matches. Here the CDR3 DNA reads TGCGCCAGCAGCCCAATAGCGGGGGGGCTAAACAATGAGCAGTTCTTC. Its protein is CASSPIAGGLNNEQFF.

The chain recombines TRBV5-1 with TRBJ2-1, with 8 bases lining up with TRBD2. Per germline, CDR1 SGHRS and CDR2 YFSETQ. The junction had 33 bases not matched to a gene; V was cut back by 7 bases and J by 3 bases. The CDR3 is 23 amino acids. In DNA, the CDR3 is TGCGCCAGCCGACTTCCTTACCGGACTAGCTGGGGGTGCTCAGTCAGCGGCTACAATGAGCAGTTCTTC. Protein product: CASRLPYRTSWGCSVSGYNEQFF.